These 16 T cell receptor beta chains came from one sample sequenced in a study of shared clonotypes between healthy human individuals. CD45RO-negative cells were positively selected for CCR7, leaving out terminally differentiated effector memory CD45RA+ cells. The data were produced by immunoSEQ multiplex PCR, yet TCRdb's version contains in-frame clones alone and is incomplete. Among some 2.1 million clones listed, around 93% were seen once. Source material: naive CD8+ T cells from PBMCs. The source is a man aged 18 to 30 in good health. Some clones in this sample may be carry-over from other donors' samples.

This clone was counted a few times. The DNA for the CDR3 is TGTGCCAGCAGCTTATCTCAGACAGCGACTTCCTATGGCTACACCTTC. This codes for CASSLSQTATSYGYTF. The rearrangement uses TRBV7-9 and TRBJ1-2; perhaps TRBD1 as D (5 bases). CDR3 length equals 16 residues. V lost 2 bases, J lost 4 bases, and 17 bases lay in between. CDR1 and CDR2 (germline): SEHNR, FQNEAQ (reference sequence).

The chain has TRBV5-1 and TRBJ2-7, with 10 bases identical to TRBD1. The CDR3 has 15 amino acids. Per germline, CDR1 SGHRS and CDR2 YFSETQ. The V segment lost 4 bases and the J segment 2 bases; nucleotides outside the gene matches: 6. The CDR3 is CASSLSGQGAYEQYF. For the CDR3, the DNA is TGCGCCAGCAGCCTTTCCGGACAGGGGGCCTACGAGCAGTACTTC.

V is TRBV25-1 and J is TRBJ1-1; D unclear. Trimming removed 7 bases at V and 1 base at J, with 10 bases between. Germline values: CDR1 MGHDK, CDR2 SYGVNS. This CDR3 is built from 13 residues. The CDR3 spells CASMDGGNTEAFF. CDR3 nucleotides: TGTGCCAGCATGGATGGAGGGAACACTGAAGCTTTCTTT.

The CDR3 DNA reads as TGTGCCAGCAGCTTAGACATGGGACAGGGGAACTATCAGCCCCAGCATTTT. It encodes CASSLDMGQGNYQPQHF. The rearrangement uses TRBV7-8 and TRBJ1-5, with 10 bases matching TRBD1. V gave up 1 base and J gave up 5 bases; unmatched junction bases: 8. There are 17 residues in the CDR3. The germline V gene encodes CDR1 SGHVS and CDR2 FQNEAQ.

This clone was seen more than once but under ten times. The chain links TRBV30 to TRBJ1-1; D might be TRBD1 (5 bases). Looked up from germline, CDR1 is GTSNPN and CDR2 is SVGIG (reference sequence). The CDR3 length is 13 residues. V was pared by 0 bases and J by 5 bases, with 10 bases between. CDR3 coding DNA: TGTGCCTGGAGTGTCTGGGGGAGTACTGAAGCTTTCTTT. Translating it yields CAWSVWGSTEAFF.

The chain links TRBV29-1 to TRBJ2-5; the D is unclear. The CDR3 extends over 12 amino acids. Trimming pared 4 bases from V and 4 bases from J, leaving 10 bases between. CDR1 and CDR2 (germline): SQVTM, ANQGSEA. DNA of the CDR3: TGCAGCGTTGTCAAGATGGGAGAGACCCAGTACTTC. Translation gives CSVVKMGETQYF.

This chain uses TRBV7-8 with TRBJ1-4; TRBD1 agrees at 7 bases. The CDR3 has 15 residues. V was pared by 1 base and J by 4 bases, with 3 bases of the junction left unmatched. Germline CDR1 and CDR2: SGHVS and FQNEAQ. The CDR3 spells CASSLGRGSNEKLFF. The CDR3 coding sequence is TGTGCCAGCAGCTTAGGCAGGGGGAGTAATGAAAAACTGTTTTTT.

V and J are TRBV5-1 and TRBJ2-5, with 8 bases matching TRBD2. The CDR3 covers 15 residues. Germline CDR1 is SGHRS and CDR2 is YFSETQ. After removal of 2 bases from V and 4 bases from J, the junction contained 7 bases not matched to a gene. The CDR3 sequence is CASSFAGGTGETQYF. CDR3 DNA sequence: TGCGCCAGCAGCTTTGCGGGAGGTACTGGAGAGACCCAGTACTTC.

The CDR3 DNA is TGTGCCTGGAGTTACACTAGAACAGATACGCAGTATTTT. It yields the protein CAWSYTRTDTQYF. This chain connects TRBV30 to TRBJ2-3, with D perhaps matching TRBD2 (5 bases). Trimming left V 2 bases short and J 3 bases short, with 9 bases between. Germline V gene lookup returns CDR1 GTSNPN and CDR2 SVGIG (reference sequence). There are 13 residues in the CDR3. The full variable domain, its missing parts supplied by reference TRBV30 and TRBJ2-3, is SQTIHQWPATLVQPVGSPLSLECTVEGTSNPNLYWYRQAAGRGLQLLFYSVGIGQISSEVPQNLSASRPQDRQFILSSKKLLLSDSGFYLCAWSYTRTDTQYFGPGTRLTVL.

The V and J genes are TRBV15 and TRBJ1-1, with D possibly being TRBD1 (5 bases). V dropped 7 bases and J dropped 4 bases, with 19 bases sitting between them. Germline CDR1 LNHNV, CDR2 YYDKDF (reference sequence). This CDR3 comprises 15 residues. The CDR3 reads CATNGDFLVGTEAFF. As DNA, the CDR3 is TGTGCCACCAACGGGGACTTTCTAGTGGGCACTGAAGCTTTCTTT. The variable domain in full, completed from reference TRBV15 and TRBJ1-1, reads DAMVIQNPRYQVTQFGKPVTLSCSQTLNHNVMYWYQQKSSQAPKLLFHYYDKDFNNEADTPDNFQSRRPNTSFCFLDIRSPGLGDTAMYLCATNGDFLVGTEAFFGQGTRLTVV.

The V gene is TRBV25-1, the J gene TRBJ1-4, with D perhaps matching TRBD1 (6 bases). The CDR3 totals 14 residues. V lost 3 bases and J 7 bases, leaving 12 bases between the germline ends. Germline V gene lookup returns CDR1 MGHDK and CDR2 SYGVNS. The CDR3: CASSETGQGEKLFF. Here the CDR3 DNA reads TGTGCCAGCAGTGAGACAGGCCAGGGTGAAAAACTGTTTTTT.

The chain carries TRBV9 and TRBJ2-6; D unclear. Germline loops: CDR1 SGDLS, CDR2 YYNGEE. Trimming removed 0 bases at V and 2 bases at J, with 6 bases between. The CDR3 sequence is 15 residues long. The CDR3 sequence: CASSVDTAGANVLTF. CDR3 nucleotide sequence: TGTGCCAGCAGCGTAGATACGGCTGGGGCCAACGTCCTGACTTTC.

The chain couples TRBV5-8 to TRBJ2-1; D uncertain. CDR1 and CDR2 (germline): SGHTS, YDEGEE. The length of the CDR3 is 12 residues. The V end lost 1 base, the J end lost 15 bases, and 14 bases lay between the germline ends. CDR3 loop: CASSLKRGLPFF. The CDR3 nucleotides read TGTGCCAGCAGCTTGAAACGCGGTCTGCCGTTCTTC.

The rearrangement joins TRBV28 to TRBJ2-1, with 8 bases aligning to TRBD2. This CDR3 spans 16 amino acids. The junction had 6 bases not matched to a gene; V was cut back by 5 bases and J by 0 bases. Germline assignment: CDR1 MDHEN and CDR2 SYDVKM. CDR3 sequence: CASSTKRESSYNEQFF. DNA of the CDR3: TGTGCCAGCAGTACAAAGCGGGAGAGCTCCTACAATGAGCAGTTCTTC.

The genes are TRBV4-3 and TRBJ2-7, with 7 nucleotides matching TRBD2. J was trimmed by 7 bases and V by 2 bases; bases with no gene match: 11. The CDR3 runs 15 residues. The germline gives CDR1 LGHNA, CDR2 YSLEER. CDR3: CASSQSGRGVGEQYF. Written as DNA, the CDR3 is TGCGCCAGCAGCCAATCCGGCCGGGGGGTGGGGGAGCAGTACTTC.

A remark on this clone: In the same sample, other DNA sequences code for this CDR3. V gene TRBV11-2 combines with J gene TRBJ2-7; D may be TRBD1 (5 bases). The V gene lost 3 bases and the J gene lost 3 bases, with 6 bases spanning the gap. CDR3 length equals 12 residues. CDR1 is SGHAT, CDR2 FQNNGV, per germline. CDR3 in amino acids: CASSFDSYEQYF. The CDR3 DNA sequence: TGTGCCAGCAGCTTCGACAGCTACGAGCAGTACTTC.